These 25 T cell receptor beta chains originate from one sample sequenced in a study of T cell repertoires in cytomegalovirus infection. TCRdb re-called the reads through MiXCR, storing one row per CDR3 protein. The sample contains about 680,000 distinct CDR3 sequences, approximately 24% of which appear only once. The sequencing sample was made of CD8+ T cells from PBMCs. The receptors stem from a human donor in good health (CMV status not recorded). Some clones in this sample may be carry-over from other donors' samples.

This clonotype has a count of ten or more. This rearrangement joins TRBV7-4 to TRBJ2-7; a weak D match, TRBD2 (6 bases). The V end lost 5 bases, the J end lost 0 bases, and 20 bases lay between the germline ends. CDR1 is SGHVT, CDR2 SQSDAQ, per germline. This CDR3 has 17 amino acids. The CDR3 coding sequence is TGTGCCAGCAGCCCCGAGGGTGGCGGGATCGCCTCCTACGAGCAGTACGTC. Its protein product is CASSPEGGGIASYEQYV.

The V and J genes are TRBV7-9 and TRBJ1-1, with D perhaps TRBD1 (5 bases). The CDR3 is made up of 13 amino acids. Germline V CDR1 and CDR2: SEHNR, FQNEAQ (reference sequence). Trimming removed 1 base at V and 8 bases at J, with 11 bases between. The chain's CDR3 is CASSLEWDSEAFF. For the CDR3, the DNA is TGTGCCAGCAGCTTAGAATGGGACTCCGAAGCTTTCTTT.

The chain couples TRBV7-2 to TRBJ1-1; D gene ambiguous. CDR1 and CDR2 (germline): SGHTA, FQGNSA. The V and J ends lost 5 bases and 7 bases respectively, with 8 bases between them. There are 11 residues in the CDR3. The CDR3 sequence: CASSLRIEAFF. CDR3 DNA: TGTGCCAGCAGCCTAAGAATTGAAGCTTTCTTT. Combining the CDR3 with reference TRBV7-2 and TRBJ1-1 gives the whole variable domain GAGVSQSPSNKVTEKGKDVELRCDPISGHTALYWYRQSLGQGLEFLIYFQGNSAPDKSGLPSDRFSAERTGGSVSTLTIQRTQQEDSAVYLCASSLRIEAFFGQGTRLTVV.

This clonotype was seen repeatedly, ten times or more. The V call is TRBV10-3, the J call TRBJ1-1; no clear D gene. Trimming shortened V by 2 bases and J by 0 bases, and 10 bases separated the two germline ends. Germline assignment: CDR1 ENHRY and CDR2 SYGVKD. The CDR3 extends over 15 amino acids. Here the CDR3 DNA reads TGTGCCATCAGTGAGCCCCTATACATGAACACTGAAGCTTTCTTT. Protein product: CAISEPLYMNTEAFF.

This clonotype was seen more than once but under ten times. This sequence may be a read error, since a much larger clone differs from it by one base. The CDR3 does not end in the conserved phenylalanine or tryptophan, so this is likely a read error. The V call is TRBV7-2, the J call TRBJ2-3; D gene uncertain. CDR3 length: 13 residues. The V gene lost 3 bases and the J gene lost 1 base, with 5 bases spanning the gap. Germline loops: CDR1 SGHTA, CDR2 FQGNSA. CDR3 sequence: CASSFTGTDTQYL. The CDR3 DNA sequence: TGTGCCAGCAGCTTCACGGGCACAGATACGCAGTATTTA.

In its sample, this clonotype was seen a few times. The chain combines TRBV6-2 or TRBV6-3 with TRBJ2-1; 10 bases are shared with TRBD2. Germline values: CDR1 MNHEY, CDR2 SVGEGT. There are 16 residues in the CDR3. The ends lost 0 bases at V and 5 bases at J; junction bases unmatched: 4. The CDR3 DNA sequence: TGTGCCAGCAGTTACTCAAGGACTAGCGGACACAATGAGCAGTTCTTC. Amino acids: CASSYSRTSGHNEQFF.

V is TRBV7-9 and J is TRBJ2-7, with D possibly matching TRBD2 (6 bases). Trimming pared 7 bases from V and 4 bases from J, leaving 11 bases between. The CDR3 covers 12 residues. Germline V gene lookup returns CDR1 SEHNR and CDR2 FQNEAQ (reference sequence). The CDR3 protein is CASNGRGYEQYF. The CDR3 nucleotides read TGTGCCAGCAACGGCCGGGGGTACGAGCAGTACTTC. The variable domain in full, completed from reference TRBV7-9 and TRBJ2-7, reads DTGVSQNPRHKITKRGQNVTFRCDPISEHNRLYWYRQTLGQGPEFLTYFQNEAQLEKSRLLSDRFSAERPKGSFSTLEIQRTEQGDSAMYLCASNGRGYEQYFGPGTRLTVT.

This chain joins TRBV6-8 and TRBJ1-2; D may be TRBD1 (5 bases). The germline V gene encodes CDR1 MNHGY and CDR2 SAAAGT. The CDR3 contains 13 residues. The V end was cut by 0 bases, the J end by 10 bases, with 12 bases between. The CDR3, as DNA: TGTGCCAGCAGTTACTCATCCAGGGAGGCCTACACCTTC. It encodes CASSYSSREAYTF.

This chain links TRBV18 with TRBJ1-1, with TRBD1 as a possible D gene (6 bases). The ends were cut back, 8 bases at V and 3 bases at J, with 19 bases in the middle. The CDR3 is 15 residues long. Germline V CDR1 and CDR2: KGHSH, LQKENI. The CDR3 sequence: CASQTGLGGDTEAFF. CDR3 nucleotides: TGTGCCAGCCAAACAGGGCTTGGAGGAGACACTGAAGCTTTCTTT.

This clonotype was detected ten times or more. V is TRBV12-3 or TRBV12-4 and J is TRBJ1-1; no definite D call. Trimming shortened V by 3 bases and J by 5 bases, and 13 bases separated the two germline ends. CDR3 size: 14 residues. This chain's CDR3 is CASSFGQTGTEAFF. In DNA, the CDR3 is TGTGCCAGCAGTTTTGGGCAGACGGGAACTGAAGCTTTCTTT.

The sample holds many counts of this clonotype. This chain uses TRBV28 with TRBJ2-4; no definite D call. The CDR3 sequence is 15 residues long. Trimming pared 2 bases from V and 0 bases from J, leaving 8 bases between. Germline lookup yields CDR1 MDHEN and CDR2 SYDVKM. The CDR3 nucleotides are TGTGCCAGCAGTTTAGGCACCCTAGCCAAAAACATTCAGTACTTC. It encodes CASSLGTLAKNIQYF.

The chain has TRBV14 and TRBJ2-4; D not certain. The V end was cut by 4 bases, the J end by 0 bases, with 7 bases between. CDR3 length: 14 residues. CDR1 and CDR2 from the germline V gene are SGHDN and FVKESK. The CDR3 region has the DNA TGTGCCAGCAGCCTGGACGTAGCCAAAAACATTCAGTACTTC. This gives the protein CASSLDVAKNIQYF.

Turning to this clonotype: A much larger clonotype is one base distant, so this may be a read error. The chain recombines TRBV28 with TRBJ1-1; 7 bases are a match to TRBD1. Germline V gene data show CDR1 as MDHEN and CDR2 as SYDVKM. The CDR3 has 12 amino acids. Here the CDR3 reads CASRFEGAKAFF. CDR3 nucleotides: TGTGCCAGCCGTTTTGAGGGGGCTAAAGCTTTCTTT.

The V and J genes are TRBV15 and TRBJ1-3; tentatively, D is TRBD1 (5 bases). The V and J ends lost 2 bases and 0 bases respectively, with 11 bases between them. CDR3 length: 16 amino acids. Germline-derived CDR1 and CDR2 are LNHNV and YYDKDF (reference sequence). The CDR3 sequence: CATSRTRQFSGNTIYF. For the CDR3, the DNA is TGTGCCACCAGCAGAACTAGACAGTTCTCTGGAAACACCATATATTTT.

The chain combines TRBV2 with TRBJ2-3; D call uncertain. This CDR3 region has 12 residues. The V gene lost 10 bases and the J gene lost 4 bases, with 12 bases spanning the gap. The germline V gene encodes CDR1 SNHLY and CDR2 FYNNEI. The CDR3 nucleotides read TGTGCCAACAACCCGGGCGCAGATACGCAGTATTTT. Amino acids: CANNPGADTQYF.

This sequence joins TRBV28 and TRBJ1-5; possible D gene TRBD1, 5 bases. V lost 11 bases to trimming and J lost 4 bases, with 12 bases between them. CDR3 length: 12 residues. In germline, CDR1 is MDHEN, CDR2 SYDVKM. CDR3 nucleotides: TGTGCCTCACTGAAGGGGAATCAGCCCCAGCATTTT. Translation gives CASLKGNQPQHF.

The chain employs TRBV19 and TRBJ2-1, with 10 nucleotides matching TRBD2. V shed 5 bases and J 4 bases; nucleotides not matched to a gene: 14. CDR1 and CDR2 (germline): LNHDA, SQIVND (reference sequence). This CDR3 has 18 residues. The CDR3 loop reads CASSPRRSLAGVYNEQFF. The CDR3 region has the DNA TGTGCCAGTAGTCCACGCAGGTCCCTAGCGGGGGTTTACAATGAGCAGTTCTTC.

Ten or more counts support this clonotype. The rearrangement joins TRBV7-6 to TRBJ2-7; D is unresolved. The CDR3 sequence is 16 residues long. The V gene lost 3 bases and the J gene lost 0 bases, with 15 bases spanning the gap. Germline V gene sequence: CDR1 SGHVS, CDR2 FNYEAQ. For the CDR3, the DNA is TGTGCCAGCAGCTTTTATCAGGACCCAAGCTCCTACGAGCAGTACTTC. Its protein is CASSFYQDPSSYEQYF.

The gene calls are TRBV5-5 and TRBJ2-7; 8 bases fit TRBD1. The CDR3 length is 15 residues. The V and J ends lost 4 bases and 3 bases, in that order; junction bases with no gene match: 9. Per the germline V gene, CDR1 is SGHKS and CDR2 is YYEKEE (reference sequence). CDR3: CASSLTRDRFYEQYF. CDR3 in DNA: TGTGCCAGCAGCCTCACCCGGGACAGGTTCTACGAGCAGTACTTC.

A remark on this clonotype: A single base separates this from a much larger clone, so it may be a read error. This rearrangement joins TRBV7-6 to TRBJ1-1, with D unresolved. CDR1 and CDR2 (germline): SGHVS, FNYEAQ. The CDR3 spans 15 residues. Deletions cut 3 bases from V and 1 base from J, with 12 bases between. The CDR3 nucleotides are TGTGCCAGCAGCTTCGGGCTGAAGGGGAACACTGAAGCTTTCTTT. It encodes CASSFGLKGNTEAFF.

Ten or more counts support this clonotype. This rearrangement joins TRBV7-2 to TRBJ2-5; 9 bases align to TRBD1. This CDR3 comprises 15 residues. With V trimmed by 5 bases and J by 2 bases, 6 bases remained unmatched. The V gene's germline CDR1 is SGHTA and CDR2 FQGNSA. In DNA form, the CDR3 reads TGTGCCAGCAGCGTGGGACAGGGATTACAAGAGACCCAGTACTTC. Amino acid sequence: CASSVGQGLQETQYF.

CDR3 loop: CASSQGTQNQPQHF. The CDR3 DNA follows: TGTGCCAGCAGCCAAGGTACCCAAAATCAGCCCCAGCATTTT. The chain has TRBV2 and TRBJ1-5; D not certain. Trimming took 6 bases from V and 4 from J, leaving 13 bases between them. Germline values: CDR1 SNHLY, CDR2 FYNNEI. The CDR3 extends over 14 amino acids. Based on the CDR3 plus reference TRBV2 and TRBJ1-5, the full variable domain is EPEVTQTPSHQVTQMGQEVILRCVPISNHLYFYWYRQILGQKVEFLVSFYNNEISEKSEIFDDQFSVERPDGSNFTLKIRSTKLEDSAMYFCASSQGTQNQPQHFGDGTRLSIL.

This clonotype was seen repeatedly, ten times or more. The CDR3 coding sequence is TGTGCCAGCAGCCGAGACCGAGTCTGGGACTATGGCTACACCTTC. Amino acid sequence: CASSRDRVWDYGYTF. The chain uses TRBV7-9 and TRBJ1-2, with no clear D. The CDR3 is 15 residues long. V gave up 5 bases and J gave up 3 bases, with 16 bases separating them. Germline assignment: CDR1 SEHNR and CDR2 FQNEAQ (reference sequence).

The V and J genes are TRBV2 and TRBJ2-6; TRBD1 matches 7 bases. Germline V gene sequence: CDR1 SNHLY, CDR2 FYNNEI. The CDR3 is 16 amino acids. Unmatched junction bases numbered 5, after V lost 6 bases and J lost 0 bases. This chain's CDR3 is CASRSGGFSGANVLTF. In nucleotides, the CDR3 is TGTGCCAGCAGGTCAGGGGGTTTCTCTGGGGCCAACGTCCTGACTTTC.

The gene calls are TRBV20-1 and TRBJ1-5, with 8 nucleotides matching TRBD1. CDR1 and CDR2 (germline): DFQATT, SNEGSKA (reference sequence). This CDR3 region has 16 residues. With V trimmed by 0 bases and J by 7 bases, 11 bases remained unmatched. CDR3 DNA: TGCAGTGCTAGAGATCTCGCAGGGGGCCTGGACCAGCCCCAGCATTTT. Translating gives CSARDLAGGLDQPQHF.